The present T cell receptor (beta chain) was sequenced within a study of glioma-infiltrating T cells after dendritic cell vaccination. Turning to the study itself: Patients had newly diagnosed or recurrent glioblastoma and received dendritic cell vaccines. The vaccine used monocyte-derived dendritic cells pulsed overnight with autologous tumor lysate.

The CDR3 has 17 amino acids. CDR1 is SGHRS and CDR2 is YFSETQ in the germline V gene. V dropped 2 bases and J dropped 4 bases, with 18 bases sitting between them. Method: immunoSEQ multiplex PCR; TCRdb's copy keeps in-frame clones and lacks some. The sample shows about 91,000 clones, around four fifths of them seen only once. Time point specified: after dendritic cell vaccination, including at tumor progression/relapse. All glioblastoma patients lacked an isocitrate dehydrogenase mutation. PBMC sampling occurred before vaccination, two weeks after the third dose, and at progression. The TCR was taken from a human donor with glioblastoma. The sequenced sample was blood, obtained after dendritic cell vaccination. This chain links TRBV5-1 with TRBJ2-2; the D gene is possibly TRBD1 (5 bases). CDR3 sequence (DNA): TGCGCCAGCAGCTTTGATCGGGCAGGGTATTCCACCGGGGAGCTGTTTTTT. Translated: CASSFDRAGYSTGELFF.